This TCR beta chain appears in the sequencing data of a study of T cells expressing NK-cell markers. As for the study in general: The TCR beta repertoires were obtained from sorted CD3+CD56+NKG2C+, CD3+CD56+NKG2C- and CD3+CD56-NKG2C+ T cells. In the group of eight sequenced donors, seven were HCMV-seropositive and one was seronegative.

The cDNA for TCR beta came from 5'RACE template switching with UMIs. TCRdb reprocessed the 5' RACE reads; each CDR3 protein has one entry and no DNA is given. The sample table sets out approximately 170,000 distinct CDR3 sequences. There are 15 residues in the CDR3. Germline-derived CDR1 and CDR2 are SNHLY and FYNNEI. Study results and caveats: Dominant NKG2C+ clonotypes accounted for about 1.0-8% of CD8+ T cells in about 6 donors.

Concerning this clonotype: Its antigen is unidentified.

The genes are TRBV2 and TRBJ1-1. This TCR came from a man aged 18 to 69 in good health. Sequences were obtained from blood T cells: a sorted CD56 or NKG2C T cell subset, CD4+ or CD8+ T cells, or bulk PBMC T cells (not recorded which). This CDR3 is CASSEPSVMNTEAFF.